Listed here are 24 T cell receptor beta chains from one sample, sequenced in a study of memory CD4+ T cells and cytomegalovirus serostatus. The sort gate was single viable CD3+CD4+CD8-CD45RO+ cells for memory CD4+ T cells. Assay used: immunoSEQ multiplex PCR; TCRdb lists only in-frame clones, some missing. Altogether approximately 40,000 clones are present, roughly four fifths being singletons, with the ten largest covering 5% to 7%. Specimen: memory CD4+ T cells from blood. The receptors were sampled from an adult in good health and CMV-seronegative.

CDR3 sequence reads: CASSSANTEAFF. In DNA form, the CDR3 reads TGTGCCAGCAGTTCTGCGAACACTGAAGCTTTCTTT. V is TRBV6-1 and J is TRBJ1-1; D is uncertain. The V end lost 5 bases, the J end lost 1 base, and 5 bases lay between the germline ends. This CDR3 comprises 12 residues. Germline V gene sequence: CDR1 MNHNS, CDR2 SASEGT.

About this clone: The junction differs from germline at one of its ends, possibly a read error. The chain is built from TRBV5-4 and TRBJ2-7, with D uncertain. The CDR3 has 11 residues. Germline lookup yields CDR1 SGHNT and CDR2 YYREEE (reference sequence). The chain's CDR3 is CASSFSNEQYF. Written as DNA, the CDR3 is TGTGCCAGCAGCTTCTCCAACGAGCAGTACTTC.

This chain links TRBV2 with TRBJ1-5; D ambiguous. V gave up 8 bases and J gave up 7 bases, with 15 bases separating them. This CDR3 region has 13 residues. The germline V gene encodes CDR1 SNHLY and CDR2 FYNNEI. CDR3: CASAFSTEQPQHF. Written as DNA, the CDR3 is TGTGCCAGCGCGTTCAGTACCGAACAGCCCCAGCATTTT.

The table lists this clone with a few counts. The rearrangement uses TRBV10-2 and TRBJ2-7, with TRBD2 identical over 8 bases. Germline-derived CDR1 and CDR2 are WSHSY and SAAADI. V lost 1 base to trimming and J lost 7 bases; unmatched junction nucleotides: 6. CDR3 length equals 14 residues. CDR3 nucleotide sequence: TGCGCCAGCAGTGAGTTAGCGGGGCGTGGAGAGCAGTACTTC. Translation gives CASSELAGRGEQYF.

As to this clone: This CDR3 is also generated by other DNA sequences in the sample. This rearrangement joins TRBV6-1 to TRBJ2-1; TRBD1 agrees at 7 bases. The CDR3 spans 15 residues. Trimming took 2 bases from V and 1 from J; bases not matched to a gene: 2. CDR1 and CDR2 (germline): MNHNS, SASEGT. In nucleotides, the CDR3 is TGTGCCAGCAGTGAATACAGGGGTTCCTACAATGAGCAGTTCTTC. Encoded protein: CASSEYRGSYNEQFF.

V and J are TRBV5-1 and TRBJ2-2; TRBD1 matches 7 bases. There are 15 residues in the CDR3. The ends lost 3 bases at V and 2 bases at J; junction bases unmatched: 4. Per germline, CDR1 SGHRS and CDR2 YFSETQ. The CDR3 spells CASSSRDRNTGELFF. CDR3 nucleotide sequence: TGCGCCAGCAGCTCCCGGGACAGAAACACCGGGGAGCTGTTTTTT. Drawing the rest from reference TRBV5-1 and TRBJ2-2, the complete variable domain is KAGVTQTPRYLIKTRGQQVTLSCSPISGHRSVSWYQQTPGQGLQFLFEYFSETQRNKGNFPGRFSGRQFSNSRSEMNVSTLELGDSALYLCASSSRDRNTGELFFGEGSRLTVL.

The chain employs TRBV5-1 and TRBJ2-5, with D perhaps matching TRBD1 or TRBD2 (6 bases each). CDR1 and CDR2 from the germline V gene are SGHRS and YFSETQ. V was pared by 0 bases and J by 4 bases, with 10 bases between. CDR3 length: 14 amino acids. CDR3 residues: CASSLEGGVETQYF. As DNA, the CDR3 is TGCGCCAGCAGCTTGGAGGGGGGCGTAGAGACCCAGTACTTC.

V is TRBV19 and J is TRBJ2-7; a possible D gene is TRBD2 (5 bases). This CDR3 is 15 amino acids long. Looked up from germline, CDR1 is LNHDA and CDR2 is SQIVND (reference sequence). V dropped 5 bases and J dropped 0 bases, with 14 bases sitting between them. Written as DNA, the CDR3 is TGTGCCAGTAGTCCGGACCGGGAATACTCCTACGAGCAGTACTTC. This gives the protein CASSPDREYSYEQYF.

The chain has TRBV11-2 and TRBJ1-2; tentative D call: TRBD1 (6 bases). V lost 9 bases and J 3 bases, leaving 14 bases between the germline ends. CDR1 and CDR2 (germline): SGHAT, FQNNGV. There are 13 residues in the CDR3. The CDR3 DNA reads TGTGCCAGTGCCCGGACAGAGTACTATGGCTACACCTTC. It encodes CASARTEYYGYTF.

The chain has TRBV5-4 and TRBJ2-3, with D maybe TRBD2 (6 bases). CDR1 SGHNT and CDR2 YYREEE come from the germline V gene (reference sequence). This CDR3 contains 15 residues. V was pared by 0 bases and J by 6 bases, with 14 bases between. The CDR3 region has the DNA TGTGCCAGCAGCTTGGACCCTAGCGACGGGGATACGCAGTATTTT. This translates into CASSLDPSDGDTQYF.

The chain combines TRBV5-6 with TRBJ2-7; D may match TRBD1 or TRBD2 (5 bases each). Trimming stripped 4 bases from V and 4 bases from J, with 9 bases between. Germline V gene sequence: CDR1 SGHDT, CDR2 YYEEEE. The length of the CDR3 is 12 residues. The CDR3 DNA sequence: TGTGCCAGCAGCCGAGGGGATTACGAGCAGTACTTC. It translates to CASSRGDYEQYF.

The chain has TRBV7-9 and TRBJ2-7; the D gene is possibly TRBD1 (6 bases). Germline V CDR1 and CDR2: SEHNR, FQNEAQ (reference sequence). CDR3 length equals 13 residues. Trimming removed 6 bases at V and 2 bases at J, with 11 bases between. As DNA, the CDR3 is TGTGCCAGCAGTAACAGGGTGACCTACGAGCAGTACTTC. This sequence encodes CASSNRVTYEQYF.

This clone showed up just once. This sequence joins TRBV28 and TRBJ1-2; possible D gene TRBD1, 5 bases. The V gene's germline CDR1 is MDHEN and CDR2 SYDVKM. The V end lost 5 bases, the J end lost 7 bases, and 26 bases lay between the germline ends. CDR3 length: 17 amino acids. CDR3 amino acids: CASSPPRPMAGVRGYTF. The CDR3 bases are TGTGCCAGCAGTCCGCCCAGGCCCATGGCGGGGGTCCGTGGCTACACCTTC.

This chain connects TRBV7-8 to TRBJ2-1, with no clear D. This CDR3 is 13 amino acids long. Germline V lookup: CDR1 SGHVS, CDR2 FQNEAQ. Trimming took 1 base from V and 3 from J, leaving 4 bases between them. In DNA form, the CDR3 reads TGTGCCAGCAGCTTAGTGGGCTACAATGAGCAGTTCTTC. Translating it yields CASSLVGYNEQFF. The full variable domain, rest sourced from reference TRBV7-8 and TRBJ2-1, is GAGVSQSPRYKVAKRGQDVALRCDPISGHVSLFWYQQALGQGPEFLTYFQNEAQLDKSGLPSDRFFAERPEGSVSTLKIQRTQQEDSAVYLCASSLVGYNEQFFGPGTRLTVL.

The rearrangement uses TRBV4-3 and TRBJ1-1; D is perhaps TRBD1 (5 bases). CDR3 length: 14 residues. CDR1 LGHNA and CDR2 YSLEER come from the germline V gene. Trimming took off 4 bases at V and 7 bases at J, with 16 bases between the two ends. The CDR3 DNA reads TGCGCCAGCAGCCGGTCCAGGATGGGGGGTGAAGCTTTCTTT. It yields the protein CASSRSRMGGEAFF.

This clone was detected once. This chain connects TRBV6-1 to TRBJ2-4; TRBD1 is a possible D gene (6 bases). From germline, CDR1 is MNHNS and CDR2 SASEGT. V gave up 1 base and J gave up 6 bases, with 13 bases separating them. This CDR3 has 15 residues. The CDR3: CASSEVGGRGNIQYF. In nucleotides, the CDR3 is TGTGCCAGCAGTGAAGTGGGTGGCAGGGGAAACATTCAGTACTTC.

The chain combines TRBV27 with TRBJ2-3; 14 bases map to TRBD2. Trimming at V came to 6 bases and at J to 6 bases, leaving 2 bases not matched to a gene. The germline CDR1 and CDR2 sequences are MNHEY and SMNVEV (reference sequence). The CDR3 runs to 14 residues. The CDR3 protein is CASRTSGRGDTQYF. CDR3 sequence (DNA): TGTGCCAGCAGGACTAGCGGGAGGGGGGATACGCAGTATTTT.

This chain uses TRBV18 with TRBJ2-1; 10 bases line up with TRBD2. This CDR3 has 16 amino acids. The germline gives CDR1 KGHSH, CDR2 LQKENI. V lost 2 bases and J lost 9; bases outside the gene matches: 10. The CDR3: CASSPTQAGGHIEQFF. DNA of the CDR3: TGTGCCAGCTCACCAACCCAAGCGGGAGGGCACATTGAGCAGTTCTTC.

The J gene is TRBJ2-1, the V gene TRBV28, with a weak D call TRBD1 (6 bases). Germline-derived CDR1 and CDR2 are MDHEN and SYDVKM. The CDR3 loop spans 17 amino acids. Trimming pared 3 bases from V and 0 bases from J, leaving 15 bases between. The CDR3 spells CASSFLQGPLSYNEQFF. CDR3 in DNA: TGTGCCAGCAGTTTCCTACAGGGTCCTCTCTCCTACAATGAGCAGTTCTTC.

This clone was seen a few times. V usage is TRBV28 and J usage is TRBJ1-2; D may be TRBD1 (6 bases). Trimming cost V 4 bases and J 3 bases, with 27 bases left between them. This CDR3 has 19 residues. Germline V gene data show CDR1 as MDHEN and CDR2 as SYDVKM. This CDR3 reads CASSSHPGNWVGGDYGYTF. The CDR3 bases are TGTGCCAGCAGTTCTCATCCTGGAAATTGGGTGGGGGGCGACTATGGCTACACCTTC.

The rearrangement joins TRBV28 to TRBJ1-1; TRBD1 aligns across 10 bases. The CDR3 is 15 amino acids. CDR1 is MDHEN, CDR2 SYDVKM, per germline. V lost 5 bases and J lost 6; bases outside the gene matches: 9. This CDR3 is CASSPPGTGVAEAFF. The CDR3 region has the DNA TGTGCCAGCAGTCCACCCGGGACAGGGGTTGCTGAAGCTTTCTTT.

The chain links TRBV7-9 to TRBJ1-2; D is ambiguous. This CDR3 is built from 14 residues. V lost 3 bases and J 10 bases, leaving 18 bases between the germline ends. The V gene's germline CDR1 is SEHNR and CDR2 FQNEAQ (reference sequence). The CDR3 here is CASSFQSSGNNYTF. In nucleotides, the CDR3 is TGTGCCAGCAGCTTTCAATCTTCCGGGAATAACTACACCTTC. The complete variable domain, with remaining parts taken from reference TRBV7-9 and TRBJ1-2, reads DTGVSQNPRHKITKRGQNVTFRCDPISEHNRLYWYRQTLGQGPEFLTYFQNEAQLEKSRLLSDRFSAERPKGSFSTLEIQRTEQGDSAMYLCASSFQSSGNNYTFGSGTRLTVV.

The chain has TRBV6-6 and TRBJ1-2; D not resolved. Germline loops: CDR1 MNHNY, CDR2 SVGAGI (reference sequence). V lost 4 bases, J lost 8 bases, and 14 bases lay in between. This CDR3 spans 13 amino acids. CDR3 protein: CASSLSGVEGYTF. CDR3 DNA sequence: TGTGCCAGCAGTTTGTCCGGCGTTGAGGGCTACACCTTC.

The V call is TRBV29-1, the J call TRBJ1-2; the D gene is possibly TRBD1 (5 bases). The germline CDR1 and CDR2 sequences are SQVTM and ANQGSEA. V lost 7 bases to trimming and J lost 3 bases, with 15 bases between them. The CDR3 covers 13 residues. The CDR3 region is CSAPEGSDYGYTF. The CDR3 DNA reads TGCAGCGCCCCTGAGGGGTCGGACTATGGCTACACCTTC.